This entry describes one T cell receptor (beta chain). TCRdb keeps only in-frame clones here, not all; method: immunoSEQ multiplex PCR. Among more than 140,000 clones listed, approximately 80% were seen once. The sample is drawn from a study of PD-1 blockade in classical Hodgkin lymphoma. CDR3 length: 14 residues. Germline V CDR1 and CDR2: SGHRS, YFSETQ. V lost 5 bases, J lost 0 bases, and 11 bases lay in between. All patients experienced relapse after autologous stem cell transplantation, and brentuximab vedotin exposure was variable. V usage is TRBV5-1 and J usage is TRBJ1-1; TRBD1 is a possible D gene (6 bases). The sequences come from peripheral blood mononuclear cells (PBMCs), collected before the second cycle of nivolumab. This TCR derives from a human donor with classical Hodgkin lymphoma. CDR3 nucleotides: TGCGCCAGCAGAAGACAGGACATGAACACTGAAGCTTTCTTT. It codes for CASRRQDMNTEAFF.